The present T cell receptor (beta chain) was sequenced within a study of blood T cell repertoires in COVID-19. The assay was immunoSEQ multiplex PCR, and TCRdb's table has in-frame clones only and misses some. The sample yields about 330,000 clones, approximately 90% seen once. Trimming removed 7 bases from V and 5 bases from J, with 11 bases in between. The CDR3 loop spans 12 amino acids. The rearrangement links TRBV12-3 or TRBV12-4 to TRBJ2-5, with a weak D call TRBD2 (6 bases). This TCR was sampled from a man aged 30-40 years with COVID-19, enrolled during active disease. The sample was peripheral blood. The CDR3 loop is CASKPGGETQYF. The CDR3 nucleotides are TGTGCCAGCAAACCAGGAGGGGAGACCCAGTACTTC.